This TCR beta chain emerged from a study of T cell responses to AZD1222 COVID-19 vaccine. General study results and limits: The reported proportion of spike-specific TCRs targeting unmutated variant regions was nearly half.

The CDR3 contains 18 residues. The V segment lost 3 bases and the J segment 0 bases; nucleotides outside the gene matches: 6. From germline, CDR1 is LNHDA and CDR2 SQIVND (reference sequence). Concerning this clone: Its antigen remains unidentified.

Only in-frame clones appear in the TCRdb table, and some are missing; sequencing was by immunoSEQ multiplex PCR. The table has about 150,000 clones, 90% seen once. The TCR originated in an adult who received the AZD1222 COVID-19 vaccine. The chain carries TRBV19 and TRBJ2-1; 12 bases are a match to TRBD2. This specimen was peripheral blood, taken 28 days after the second AZD1222 dose. In DNA, the CDR3 is TGTGCCAGTAGTATCGAACTAGCGGGGGGTTTCTCCTACAATGAGCAGTTCTTC. It encodes CASSIELAGGFSYNEQFF.